These 11 T cell receptor beta chains originate from one sample sequenced in a study of PD-1 blockade in classical Hodgkin lymphoma. Sequencing was performed with immunoSEQ multiplex PCR; in TCRdb, only in-frame clones are kept and a portion is missing. The table lists roughly 100,000 clones, around 88% of them singletons. Relapses following autologous stem cell transplantation were seen in all patients, with brentuximab vedotin exposure varying. The specimen comprised peripheral blood mononuclear cells (PBMCs), sampled before the second cycle of nivolumab. The receptors were sampled from a human donor with classical Hodgkin lymphoma.

The chain links TRBV6-1 to TRBJ1-1; perhaps TRBD1 as D (5 bases). Germline values: CDR1 MNHNS, CDR2 SASEGT. CDR3 length: 17 amino acids. V was clipped by 4 bases and J by 0 bases, with 18 bases between them. CDR3 amino acids: CASSGPREGNMNTEAFF. CDR3 DNA: TGTGCCAGCAGTGGCCCCCGGGAGGGGAACATGAACACTGAAGCTTTCTTT.

J is TRBJ2-7 and V is TRBV10-3; D gene uncertain. Trimming took 6 bases from V and 0 from J, leaving 6 bases between them. CDR1 and CDR2 (germline): ENHRY, SYGVKD. There are 12 residues in the CDR3. In nucleotides, the CDR3 is TGTGCCATCAGAGCCAGCTCCTACGAGCAGTACTTC. Encoded protein: CAIRASSYEQYF.

The chain recombines TRBV7-9 with TRBJ1-1, with D tentatively TRBD1 (6 bases). The CDR3 is 17 residues long. Germline V lookup: CDR1 SEHNR, CDR2 FQNEAQ (reference sequence). Trimming shortened V by 2 bases and J by 0 bases, and 16 bases separated the two germline ends. CDR3 nucleotide sequence: TGTGCCAGCAGCTTACTCGGGCAGGGGAATTTGAACACTGAAGCTTTCTTT. It encodes CASSLLGQGNLNTEAFF.

Only one count was recorded for this clone. The genes are TRBV29-1 and TRBJ2-1; D unresolved. Germline V lookup: CDR1 SQVTM, CDR2 ANQGSEA. The CDR3 loop spans 10 amino acids. Trimming removed 4 bases from V and 6 bases from J, with 4 bases in between. The CDR3 sequence is CSVVFNEQFF. DNA of the CDR3: TGCAGCGTTGTATTCAATGAGCAGTTCTTC.

This chain joins TRBV7-2 and TRBJ2-5; D is uncertain. V lost 0 bases and J 0 bases, leaving 5 bases between the germline ends. This CDR3 comprises 14 residues. Germline V lookup: CDR1 SGHTA, CDR2 FQGNSA. The CDR3 nucleotides are TGTGCCAGCAGCTTAGCCGCTAACCAAGAGACCCAGTACTTC. It is translated as CASSLAANQETQYF.

The V and J genes are TRBV19 and TRBJ2-3; 11 bases match TRBD2. From germline, CDR1 is LNHDA and CDR2 SQIVND (reference sequence). The CDR3 is 12 residues long. J was trimmed by 14 bases and V by 7 bases; bases with no gene match: 8. This CDR3 reads CASTGTSGWLYF. The CDR3 nucleotides are TGTGCCAGTACCGGGACTAGCGGCTGGCTGTATTTT.

J is TRBJ2-3 and V is TRBV10-1; D not resolved. Germline CDR1 is WNHNN and CDR2 is SYGVQD (reference sequence). With 0 bases removed from V and 0 bases from J, the gap between germline ends came to 10 bases. The CDR3 sequence is 16 residues long. CDR3 in amino acids: CASSESSGASTDTQYF. The CDR3 coding sequence is TGCGCCAGCAGTGAGTCGTCAGGTGCTAGCACAGATACGCAGTATTTT.

The chain is built from TRBV7-9 and TRBJ1-2; perhaps TRBD1 as D (5 bases). CDR1 SEHNR and CDR2 FQNEAQ come from the germline V gene (reference sequence). V gave up 0 bases and J gave up 2 bases, with 10 bases separating them. This CDR3 is 15 amino acids long. CDR3 coding DNA: TGTGCCAGCAGCTTAGCGCCAGGGATCAACTATGGCTACACCTTC. Amino acid sequence: CASSLAPGINYGYTF. Full variable domain (missing parts from reference TRBV7-9 and TRBJ1-2): DTGVSQNPRHKITKRGQNVTFRCDPISEHNRLYWYRQTLGQGPEFLTYFQNEAQLEKSRLLSDRFSAERPKGSFSTLEIQRTEQGDSAMYLCASSLAPGINYGYTFGSGTRLTVV.

This chain joins TRBV13 and TRBJ1-5; 9 positions match TRBD1. The germline V gene has CDR1 PRHDT and CDR2 FYEKMQ (reference sequence). The CDR3 covers 15 residues. Losses at the gene ends were 4 bases for V and 1 base for J; bases not matched to a gene: 2. CDR3 DNA: TGTGCCAGCAGCTATGGGACAGGGAGCAATCAGCCCCAGCATTTT. Translating gives CASSYGTGSNQPQHF. Using reference TRBV13 and TRBJ1-5 for the parts outside the CDR3, the full variable domain is AAGVIQSPRHLIKEKRETATLKCYPIPRHDTVYWYQQGPGQDPQFLISFYEKMQSDKGSIPDRFSAQQFSDYHSELNMSSLELGDSALYFCASSYGTGSNQPQHFGDGTRLSIL.

J is TRBJ1-1 and V is TRBV9; D not certain. The CDR3 contains 14 residues. The germline gives CDR1 SGDLS, CDR2 YYNGEE. V was clipped by 0 bases and J by 0 bases, with 6 bases between them. CDR3 sequence: CASSVGHLNTEAFF. The CDR3 DNA sequence: TGTGCCAGCAGCGTAGGACACTTGAACACTGAAGCTTTCTTT. The variable domain in full, with the rest retrieved from reference TRBV9 and TRBJ1-1, is DSGVTQTPKHLITATGQRVTLRCSPRSGDLSVYWYQQSLDQGLQFLIQYYNGEERAKGNILERFSAQQFPDLHSELNLSSLELGDSALYFCASSVGHLNTEAFFGQGTRLTVV.

CDR3 coding DNA: TGTGCCAGCAGCCCCGGACTAGCGGGGAACGAGCAGTACTTC. Its translation: CASSPGLAGNEQYF. This rearrangement joins TRBV7-6 to TRBJ2-7, with 12 nucleotides matching TRBD2. The CDR3 loop spans 14 amino acids. Per the germline V gene, CDR1 is SGHVS and CDR2 is FNYEAQ. Germline trimming cut 5 bases from V and 5 bases from J; bases unmatched to any gene: 4.